These 18 T cell receptor beta chains were sequenced from one sample in a study of blood T cell repertoires in COVID-19. Repertoires were generated with immunoSEQ multiplex PCR, while TCRdb's copy carries only in-frame clones and drops some. The profile shows approximately 300,000 clones, roughly 88% of them singletons. The sequencing input was peripheral blood. Receptors originate from a woman aged 50 to 65 with active or convalescent COVID-19.

In regard to this clone: The same CDR3 arises from other DNA sequences in this sample as well. The V gene is TRBV14, the J gene TRBJ1-6; D may be TRBD1 (6 bases). V lost 4 bases, J lost 7 bases, and 8 bases lay in between. Germline assignment: CDR1 SGHDN and CDR2 FVKESK. The CDR3 loop spans 13 amino acids. The CDR3 nucleotides read TGTGCCAGCAGCCCCACAGGGAATTCACCCCTCCACTTT. Residues: CASSPTGNSPLHF.

This clone was recorded a few times. The CDR3: CASSYGERAFF. CDR3 coding DNA: TGTGCCAGCAGCTACGGGGAGAGGGCTTTCTTT. V gene TRBV5-5 combines with J gene TRBJ1-1; D unresolved. This CDR3 is 11 amino acids long. Germline V gene data show CDR1 as SGHKS and CDR2 as YYEKEE (reference sequence). V was clipped by 3 bases and J by 11 bases, with 11 bases between them.

The CDR3: CASSLPVVGAGNTIYF. The DNA of the CDR3 is TGTGCCAGCAGTTTACCGGTGGTGGGGGCGGGAAACACCATATATTTT. The chain links TRBV27 to TRBJ1-3; maybe TRBD1 (6 bases). The V end was cut by 2 bases, the J end by 4 bases, with 15 bases between. The CDR3 extends over 16 amino acids. Per germline, CDR1 MNHEY and CDR2 SMNVEV (reference sequence).

The chain joins TRBV7-6 to TRBJ1-5; D is possibly TRBD1 (5 bases). The CDR3 contains 15 residues. With 0 bases removed from V and 2 bases from J, the gap between germline ends came to 8 bases. Germline CDR1 is SGHVS and CDR2 is FNYEAQ. DNA for the CDR3: TGTGCCAGCAGCTTAGCGGGGGAGGGCAATCAGCCCCAGCATTTT. It codes for CASSLAGEGNQPQHF.

The V gene is TRBV5-4, the J gene TRBJ1-1; the D is unclear. Deletions cut 0 bases from V and 4 bases from J, with 10 bases between. This CDR3 contains 14 residues. CDR1 is SGHNT and CDR2 is YYREEE in the germline V gene (reference sequence). DNA for the CDR3: TGTGCCAGCAGCTTGGGATCAGTACGCACTGAAGCTTTCTTT. Residues: CASSLGSVRTEAFF.

The chain combines TRBV7-9 with TRBJ2-7; 9 bases line up with TRBD2. This CDR3 contains 15 residues. Germline assignment: CDR1 SEHNR and CDR2 FQNEAQ (reference sequence). J lost 6 bases, V lost 3 bases, and 9 bases had no gene match. This CDR3 reads CASSLTSGTRPEQYF. In DNA, the CDR3 is TGTGCCAGCAGCTTGACTAGCGGAACCCGACCCGAGCAGTACTTC.

The chain employs TRBV3-1 (or the pseudogene TRBV3-2) and TRBJ2-3, with 7 bases lining up with TRBD2. CDR3 length: 16 amino acids. The germline V gene has CDR1 LGHDT and CDR2 YNNKEL (reference sequence). The ends lost 1 base at V and 4 bases at J; junction bases unmatched: 8. CDR3 region: CASSQAWREYADTQYF. CDR3 DNA sequence: TGTGCCAGCAGCCAAGCGTGGCGGGAGTATGCAGATACGCAGTATTTT.

This clone has just a few counts. The chain combines TRBV4-2 with TRBJ1-3; D is unresolved. The V gene lost 0 bases and the J gene lost 1 base, with 10 bases spanning the gap. This CDR3 region has 16 residues. Germline V gene lookup returns CDR1 LGHNA and CDR2 YNFKEQ. As DNA, the CDR3 is TGTGCCAGCAGCCAAGATATTCGGGGATCTGGAAACACCATATATTTT. Translated: CASSQDIRGSGNTIYF.

This chain uses TRBV30 with TRBJ2-7, with TRBD2 matching 9 bases. The V and J ends lost 4 bases and 2 bases, in that order; junction bases with no gene match: 9. Germline CDR1 GTSNPN, CDR2 SVGIG (reference sequence). The CDR3 is 15 residues long. CDR3 nucleotides: TGTGCCTGGACCGGAGCGGGGGGCTACGCCTACGAGCAGTACTTC. This translates into CAWTGAGGYAYEQYF.

V and J are TRBV4-3 and TRBJ2-4; TRBD2 matches 7 bases. CDR1 is LGHNA and CDR2 is YSLEER in the germline V gene. The CDR3 covers 13 residues. J lost 7 bases, V lost 0 bases, and 0 bases had no gene match. The CDR3 sequence: CASSQERGNIQYF. CDR3 nucleotide sequence: TGCGCCAGCAGCCAAGAGCGGGGGAACATTCAGTACTTC.

The V and J genes are TRBV7-2 and TRBJ1-6; 10 bases line up with TRBD1. V was clipped by 3 bases and J by 10 bases; unmatched bases: 9. Germline CDR1 SGHTA, CDR2 FQGNSA. The CDR3 spans 16 residues. CDR3 region: CASSLRGQGIRSPLHF. Written as DNA, the CDR3 is TGTGCCAGCAGCTTGAGGGGACAGGGGATACGGTCACCCCTCCACTTT.

CDR3 residues: CAIRSQGGDEQYF. In DNA form, the CDR3 reads TGTGCCATCAGATCCCAAGGGGGGGACGAGCAGTACTTC. The chain has TRBV10-3 and TRBJ2-7, with D tentatively TRBD2 (7 bases). The germline V gene has CDR1 ENHRY and CDR2 SYGVKD. This CDR3 contains 13 residues. The germline V and J ends were trimmed by 6 bases and 5 bases, with 14 bases remaining between them.

This sequence joins TRBV27 and TRBJ1-5; D is possibly TRBD1 (5 bases). The V and J ends lost 6 bases and 9 bases respectively, with 21 bases between them. CDR1 and CDR2 (germline): MNHEY, SMNVEV (reference sequence). The CDR3 has 15 residues. Here the CDR3 DNA reads TGTGCCAGCAGCCCCGGACTGGGGGGAAGTCCGCCCCAGCATTTT. Protein: CASSPGLGGSPPQHF.

The gene calls are TRBV7-3 and TRBJ2-3; D may be TRBD2 (5 bases). The CDR3 has 20 residues. V was pared by 5 bases and J by 0 bases, with 27 bases between. Germline V gene sequence: CDR1 SGHTA, CDR2 FQGTGA. The CDR3 region has the DNA TGTGCCAGCAGCCCACCTCGGGCTGGAGCGGACCTGACTAGCACAGATACGCAGTATTTT. Its translation: CASSPPRAGADLTSTDTQYF.

This clone has just one count. The sample has other DNA sequences that encode this CDR3 too. The chain joins TRBV4-1 to TRBJ2-7; the D gene is possibly TRBD2 (5 bases). Germline V lookup: CDR1 MGHRA, CDR2 YSYEKL. This CDR3 is 13 amino acids long. Trimming removed 4 bases at V and 2 bases at J, with 9 bases between. The CDR3 sequence: CASSRGQAYEQYF. CDR3 in DNA: TGCGCCAGCAGCCGCGGGCAGGCCTACGAGCAGTACTTC.

The genes are TRBV13 and TRBJ2-1, with TRBD2 matching over 8 bases. Trimming at V came to 1 base and at J to 5 bases, leaving 7 bases not matched to a gene. The germline V gene has CDR1 PRHDT and CDR2 FYEKMQ (reference sequence). The CDR3 loop spans 16 amino acids. The CDR3 loop is CASSLVVTGGNNEQFF. The CDR3, as DNA: TGTGCCAGCAGCTTAGTCGTGACGGGGGGGAACAATGAGCAGTTCTTC.

V and J are TRBV15 and TRBJ2-7; possible D gene TRBD2, 6 bases. Germline V gene data show CDR1 as LNHNV and CDR2 as YYDKDF (reference sequence). The CDR3 is 15 amino acids. The V end was cut by 4 bases, the J end by 5 bases, with 18 bases between. The DNA for the CDR3 is TGTGCCACCAGCACCTTAATGGGCGGGGCCCACGAGCAGTACTTC. It specifies CATSTLMGGAHEQYF.

This clone was recorded only once. The V gene is TRBV19, the J gene TRBJ2-2; D may be TRBD2 (7 bases). This CDR3 is 17 amino acids long. The germline V and J ends were trimmed by 3 bases and 6 bases, with 20 bases remaining between them. From germline, CDR1 is LNHDA and CDR2 SQIVND (reference sequence). As DNA, the CDR3 is TGTGCCAGTAGTATCCTCCGATGGGGGGGGGCCCCCGGGGAGCTGTTTTTT. Its protein product is CASSILRWGGAPGELFF.